The clone carrying this TCR beta chain was observed a handful of times. The data stem from a study of low-dose radiotherapy and immunotherapy resistance in tumors. V lost 0 bases and J lost 7, with 21 bases in between. The CDR3 runs 18 residues. Germline CDR1 is LNHDA and CDR2 is SQIVND (reference sequence). The treatment that donors received included nivolumab, ipilimumab, aspirin, low-dose cyclophosphamide and low-dose radiotherapy. Alpha and beta chains were covered, as first-strand cDNA relied on TRAV- and TRBV-specific primers. TCRs were amplified for roughly 22 PCR cycles with a constant-region primer and V-primer adapter. TCRdb itself ran the reads through MiXCR, one entry per CDR3 protein. Here the sample spans some 13,000 distinct CDR3 sequences, approximately 61% being singletons.

The TCR comes from a human donor with advanced metastatic prostate, ovarian, gallbladder or colorectal cancer (not recorded which). This table probably holds off-target reads from a library built for another chain. V usage is TRBV19 and J usage is TRBJ2-2; D may be TRBD2 (5 bases). In nucleotides, the CDR3 is TGTGCCAGTAGTATAGATTCCATCTCGGTTAATCGGGACGGGGAGCTGTTTTTT. Encoded protein: CASSIDSISVNRDGELFF.